Given below is one T cell receptor beta chain in context. The antigen remains undetermined. This sample was taken from a study of shared clonotypes between healthy human individuals. Every one of the donors was a Caucasian adult that lived in Nashville, Tennessee. Germline V gene lookup returns CDR1 SGHAT and CDR2 FQNNGV. The CDR3 contains 14 residues. Trimming removed 3 bases from V and 8 bases from J; junction bases left unmatched: 5. Points from the study as a whole: Among non-shared clonotypes, generation probabilities were lower than among those shared by all four donors. Expectations were that clonotype sharing among donors would be affected by sequencing depth.

Every subset had its genomic DNA shared out evenly among several immunoSEQ plates. Some clones are missing from TCRdb's copy, which holds only in-frame ones; the method was immunoSEQ multiplex PCR. The table shows some 690,000 clones, with about 92% occurring only once. V usage is TRBV11-2 and J usage is TRBJ2-1; 9 bases are a match to TRBD1. The receptor comes from a young man in good health. Some clones in this sample may be carry-over from other donors' samples. Input material: memory CD8+ T cells from PBMCs. Documented subset: CD45RO+ cells pooled with CCR7-negative TemRA cells. CDR3 in DNA: TGTGCCAGCAGCTTCCGGGACAGGGTCCATGAGCAGTTCTTC. This codes for CASSFRDRVHEQFF.